One and the same sample provided the 5 T cell receptor beta chains below, sequenced in a study of T cells in Graves' hyperthyroidism and ophthalmopathy. The source material, RNA transcripts, was used to amplify TCR beta CDR3 regions. TCR CDR3 underwent first-round RT-PCR with the HTBI primer set. TCRdb reprocessed the multiplex PCR reads with MiXCR, giving one entry per CDR3 protein. The sample includes 450,000 to 650,000 distinct CDR3 sequences, about 20% of them seen just once. The specimen was blood. The receptors originated from a man younger than 35 with Graves' hyperthyroidism.

This chain uses TRBV2 with TRBJ2-7, with D perhaps matching TRBD2 (5 bases). Trimming removed 6 bases from V and 2 bases from J, with 20 bases in between. This CDR3 spans 16 amino acids. From germline, CDR1 is SNHLY and CDR2 FYNNEI. CDR3: CASSLLEERFTYEQYF. The CDR3 bases are TGTGCCAGCAGCCTACTGGAGGAGCGGTTCACCTACGAGCAGTACTTC.

This clonotype showed up many times. This chain uses TRBV20-1 with TRBJ2-7, with TRBD1 identical over 9 bases. The junction had 11 bases not matched to a gene; V was cut back by 1 base and J by 4 bases. CDR1 DFQATT and CDR2 SNEGSKA come from the germline V gene (reference sequence). The CDR3 runs to 16 residues. CDR3 region: CSARARPGTGSYEQYF. The CDR3 coding sequence is TGCAGTGCTAGAGCTAGACCCGGGACAGGGAGTTACGAGCAGTACTTC.

The chain couples TRBV2 to TRBJ1-1, with D perhaps matching TRBD1 (6 bases). Per the germline V gene, CDR1 is SNHLY and CDR2 is FYNNEI. The CDR3 runs 14 residues. V lost 4 bases and J 3 bases, leaving 12 bases between the germline ends. This CDR3 is CASSGWTADTEAFF. The DNA of the CDR3 is TGTGCCAGCAGTGGGTGGACAGCTGACACTGAAGCTTTCTTT.

V usage is TRBV12-3 or TRBV12-4 and J usage is TRBJ2-7; D might be TRBD1 (6 bases). V was cut by 5 bases and J by 0 bases, with 17 bases left in between. The CDR3 totals 16 residues. Written as DNA, the CDR3 is TGTGCCAGCAGTCTCTATACAGGGACGAGCTCCTACGAGCAGTACTTC. This encodes CASSLYTGTSSYEQYF.

This clonotype was seen repeatedly, ten times or more. The chain uses TRBV7-2 and TRBJ2-7; 8 nucleotides align to TRBD2. Unmatched junction bases numbered 5, after V lost 2 bases and J lost 2 bases. The CDR3 contains 15 residues. Germline V CDR1 and CDR2: SGHTA, FQGNSA. Here the CDR3 DNA reads TGTGCCAGCAGCTTACCGGGACTAGGGACCTACGAGCAGTACTTC. It yields the protein CASSLPGLGTYEQYF.